This T cell receptor (beta chain) was observed in a study of OX40 agonist ivuxolimab in advanced cancers. V was cut by 3 bases and J by 7 bases, with 15 bases left in between. Germline CDR1 is LNHDA and CDR2 is SQIVND (reference sequence). The CDR3 runs 15 residues. Clones were read by immunoSEQ multiplex PCR, and TCRdb kept only the in-frame ones, dropping some. The profile shows 100,000 to 120,000 clones, about 91% of them singletons. Sequenced material: CD4+ or CD8+ T cells sorted from blood, taken in a trial of the OX40 agonist ivuxolimab. This TCR came from an adult with an advanced solid tumor such as melanoma, head and neck, liver or kidney cancer. The chain couples TRBV19 to TRBJ1-4, with no clear D. The CDR3 region has the DNA TGTGCCAGTAGTATCAGAAGGACTCAAAGTGAAAAACTGTTTTTT. This encodes CASSIRRTQSEKLFF.